This T cell receptor beta chain was found in a study of graft-versus-host responses after intestinal transplantation. Study details: Among the recipients, all got anti-thymocyte globulin induction and then tacrolimus and steroids for approximately 3 years.

Study-level findings and limits: Early post-transplant falls in HvG clones accompanied the peak levels of circulating GvH clones. Individuals who had graft-donor T cell macrochimerism had allografts that showed high graft-versus-host to host-versus-graft clonal ratios.

The V and J ends lost 5 bases and 10 bases, in that order; junction bases with no gene match: 4. CDR3 length: 11 residues. Germline V gene lookup returns CDR1 KGHSH and CDR2 LQKENI. TCRdb's table, derived via immunoSEQ multiplex PCR, lists solely in-frame clones and lacks some. The table has roughly 80,000 clones, around nine tenths seen once. This clone has more than one count but fewer than ten. What it recognizes is unknown. The rearrangement uses TRBV18 and TRBJ1-1, with 7 bases matching TRBD1. This sample comprised unstimulated CD8+ T cells sorted from spleen or lymph node cells, obtained before transplant. The sequence was obtained from a human donor who was the organ donor for an intestinal transplant. For the CDR3, the DNA is TGTGCCAGCTCAATTGGGACAGTAGCTTTCTTT. Translation gives CASSIGTVAFF.